This TCR beta chain is drawn from a study of blood T cell repertoires in COVID-19. Study-level background: COVID-19 samples, acute and convalescent, were from the United States, Italy and Spain. Sample material is recorded as cDNA or gDNA derived from T cells, B-cell-depleted T cells, or PBMCs.

This CDR3 has 15 residues. The germline V gene encodes CDR1 SGHRS and CDR2 YFSETQ. Trimming removed 4 bases from V and 2 bases from J; junction bases left unmatched: 8. Sequencing used immunoSEQ multiplex PCR; TCRdb keeps in-frame clones, though not all of them. The sample shows about 210,000 clones, 81% of them seen only once. This receptor was taken from a woman aged 45-59 years with acute COVID-19. Sequencing input: PBMCs or T cells enriched from blood (not recorded which). The V call is TRBV5-1, the J call TRBJ1-2; TRBD1 matches at 7 bases. CDR3 nucleotide sequence: TGCGCCAGCAGCACGGCGACAGGGACCAACTATGGCTACACCTTC. Translating gives CASSTATGTNYGYTF. Complete variable domain (other parts from reference TRBV5-1 and TRBJ1-2): KAGVTQTPRYLIKTRGQQVTLSCSPISGHRSVSWYQQTPGQGLQFLFEYFSETQRNKGNFPGRFSGRQFSNSRSEMNVSTLELGDSALYLCASSTATGTNYGYTFGSGTRLTVV.